This is a list of T cell receptor beta chains from one sample in a study of shared clonotypes between healthy human individuals. The assay was immunoSEQ multiplex PCR, and TCRdb's table has in-frame clones only and misses some. Of millions of clones listed, roughly 91% are singletons. The sequencing input was naive CD8+ T cells from PBMCs. Every receptor here comes from a man aged 18-30 years in good health. Some clones in this sample may be carry-over from other donors' samples. Each CDR3 is given with its conserved first and last residue. The size of a clone is reported for some rows only, either as once, few or many, or as a class for expanded clones.

v_call	clone_size	j_call	cdr3_aa
TRBV15	NA	TRBJ1-2	CATSKTGLLYGYTF
TRBV6-4	NA	TRBJ2-3	CASSEAGRATDTQYF
TRBV15	NA	TRBJ2-1	CATSRGASGYNEQFF
TRBV5-1	NA	TRBJ2-7	CASSSPYNDTYEQYF
TRBV10-3	NA	TRBJ1-1	CAISAGTEAFF
TRBV7-2	NA	TRBJ2-2	CASSLAGGPQELFF
TRBV15	NA	TRBJ2-5	CATSLGARETQYF
TRBV25-1	once	TRBJ2-7	CASSEYRDGNLREQYF
TRBV7-2	once	TRBJ2-2	CASSSTFDRASTGELFF
TRBV7-8	NA	TRBJ1-5	CASSASQGGPNQPQHF
TRBV7-9	NA	TRBJ1-2	CASTPRWGYGYTF
TRBV19	NA	TRBJ1-1	CASSASLDEAFF
TRBV10-2	NA	TRBJ2-5	CASSQVEGRETQYF
TRBV4-2	NA	TRBJ2-2	CASSQDLTGGRTGELFF
TRBV7-3	NA	TRBJ2-3	CASSLQGQGGTQYF
TRBV12-5	NA	TRBJ2-1	CASGLYRSPGGGNEQFF
TRBV7-8	NA	TRBJ1-4	CASSPVGRHEKLFF
TRBV27	once	TRBJ2-6	CASSGRDAGANVLTF
TRBV19	NA	TRBJ1-1	CASTYMMGGNTEAFF
TRBV27	few	TRBJ1-5	CASSLRASNQPQHF
TRBV19	NA	TRBJ2-7	CASTDGQGPAYEQYF
TRBV5-1	NA	TRBJ2-5	CASSWGGETQYF
TRBV5-1	NA	TRBJ1-2	CASSSGGGYTF
TRBV6-6	NA	TRBJ1-1	CATLRRNLNTEAFF
TRBV25-1	once	TRBJ2-7	CATEGRWEQQYF
TRBV7-6	NA	TRBJ2-7	CASSYGTGATYEQYF
TRBV11-2	few	TRBJ1-1	CASSLGGGPEAFF
TRBV7-3	NA	TRBJ2-7	CASSLWADSYEQYF